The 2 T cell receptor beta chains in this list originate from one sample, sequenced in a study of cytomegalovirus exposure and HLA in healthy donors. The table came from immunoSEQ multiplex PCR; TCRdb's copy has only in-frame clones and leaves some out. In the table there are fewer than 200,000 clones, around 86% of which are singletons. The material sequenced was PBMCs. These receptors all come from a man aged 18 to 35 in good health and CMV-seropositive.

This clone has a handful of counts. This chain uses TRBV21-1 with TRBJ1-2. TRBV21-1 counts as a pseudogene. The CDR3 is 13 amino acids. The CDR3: CASSTGIGYGYTF. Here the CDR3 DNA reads TGTGCCAGCAGCACGGGGATCGGGTATGGCTACACCTTC.

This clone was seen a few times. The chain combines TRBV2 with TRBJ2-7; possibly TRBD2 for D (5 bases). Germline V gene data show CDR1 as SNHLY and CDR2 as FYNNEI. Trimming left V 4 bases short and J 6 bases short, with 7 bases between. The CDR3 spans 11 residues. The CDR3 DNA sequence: TGTGCCAGCAGTGTGAGGGCCGAGCAGTACTTC. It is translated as CASSVRAEQYF.